This entry is about one T cell receptor beta chain. This entry is derived from a study of blood T cell repertoires in COVID-19. Overall study context: PBMCs, B-cell-depleted T cells, or T cells were the source of the cDNA or gDNA that made up the material.

Original processing methods: The assay estimated nucleated cells by amplifying reference gene primers. Generated by immunoSEQ multiplex PCR, the TCRdb table keeps only in-frame clones and is missing some. V and J calls and clone size are given by that table; D and trimming were obtained from the DNA. The sample has about 260,000 clones; approximately 89% are singletons. Germline assignment: CDR1 MRHNA and CDR2 SNTAGT. J was trimmed by 8 bases and V by 6 bases; bases with no gene match: 11. The CDR3 covers 15 residues. What was sequenced was peripheral blood. The rearrangement joins TRBV6-4 to TRBJ2-1; 9 bases align to TRBD1. The receptor was derived from a man aged 40-49 years with active or convalescent COVID-19. The CDR3 region is CASSTPGQGIHEQFF. The CDR3 DNA reads as TGTGCCAGCAGCACCCCCGGACAGGGGATACATGAGCAGTTCTTC.